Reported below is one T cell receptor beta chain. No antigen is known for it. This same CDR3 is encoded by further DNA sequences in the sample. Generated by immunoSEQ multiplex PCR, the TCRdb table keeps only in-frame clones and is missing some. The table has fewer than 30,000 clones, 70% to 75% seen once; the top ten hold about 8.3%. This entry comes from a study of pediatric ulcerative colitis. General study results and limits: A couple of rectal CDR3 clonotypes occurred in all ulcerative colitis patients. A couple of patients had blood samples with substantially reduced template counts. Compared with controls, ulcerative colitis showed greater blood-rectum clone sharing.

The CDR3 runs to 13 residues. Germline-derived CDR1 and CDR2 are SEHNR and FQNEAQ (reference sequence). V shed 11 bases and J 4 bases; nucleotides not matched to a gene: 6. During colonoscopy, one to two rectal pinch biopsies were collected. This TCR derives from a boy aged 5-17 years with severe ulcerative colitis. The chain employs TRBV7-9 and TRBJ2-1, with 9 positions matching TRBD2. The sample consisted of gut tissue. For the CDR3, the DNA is TGTGCCTCTAGGCTAGCGGGATACAATGAGCAGTTCTTC. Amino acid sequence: CASRLAGYNEQFF.